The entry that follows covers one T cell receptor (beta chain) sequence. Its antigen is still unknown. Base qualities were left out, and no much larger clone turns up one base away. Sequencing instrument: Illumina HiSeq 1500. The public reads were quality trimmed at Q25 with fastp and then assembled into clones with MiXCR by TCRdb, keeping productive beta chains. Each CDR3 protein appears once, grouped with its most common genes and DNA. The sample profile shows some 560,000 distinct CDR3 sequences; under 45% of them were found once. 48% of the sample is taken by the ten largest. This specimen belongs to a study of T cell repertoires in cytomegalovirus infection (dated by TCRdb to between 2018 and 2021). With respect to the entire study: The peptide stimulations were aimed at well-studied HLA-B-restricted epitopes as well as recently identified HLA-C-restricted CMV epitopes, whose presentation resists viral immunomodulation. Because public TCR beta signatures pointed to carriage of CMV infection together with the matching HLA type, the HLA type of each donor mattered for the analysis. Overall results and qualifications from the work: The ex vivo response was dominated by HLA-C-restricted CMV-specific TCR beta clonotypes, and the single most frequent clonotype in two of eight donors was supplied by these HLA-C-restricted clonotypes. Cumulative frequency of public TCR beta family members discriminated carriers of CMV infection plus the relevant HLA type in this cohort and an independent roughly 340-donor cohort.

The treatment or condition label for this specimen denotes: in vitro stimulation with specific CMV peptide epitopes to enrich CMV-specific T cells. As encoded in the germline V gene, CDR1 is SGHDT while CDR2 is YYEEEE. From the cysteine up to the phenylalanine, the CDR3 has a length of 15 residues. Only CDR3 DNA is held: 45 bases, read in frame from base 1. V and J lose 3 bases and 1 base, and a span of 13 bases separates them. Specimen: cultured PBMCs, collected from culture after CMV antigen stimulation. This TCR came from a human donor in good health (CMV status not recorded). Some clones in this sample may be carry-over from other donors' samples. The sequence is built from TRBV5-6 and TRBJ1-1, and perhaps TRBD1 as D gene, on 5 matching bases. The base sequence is TGTGCCAGCAGCTCAGAAGACAGACCGAACACTGAAGCTTTCTTT. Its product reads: CASSSEDRPNTEAFF.